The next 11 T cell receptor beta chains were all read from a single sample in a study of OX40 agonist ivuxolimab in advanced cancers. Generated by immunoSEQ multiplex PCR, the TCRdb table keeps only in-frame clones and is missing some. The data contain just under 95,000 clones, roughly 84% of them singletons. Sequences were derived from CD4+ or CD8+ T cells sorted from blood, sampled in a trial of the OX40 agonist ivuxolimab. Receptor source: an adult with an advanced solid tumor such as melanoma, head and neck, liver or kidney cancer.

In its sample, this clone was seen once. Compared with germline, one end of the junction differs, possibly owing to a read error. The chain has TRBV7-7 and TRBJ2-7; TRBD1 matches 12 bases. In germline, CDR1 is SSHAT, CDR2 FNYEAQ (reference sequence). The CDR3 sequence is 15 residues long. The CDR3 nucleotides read TGTGCTAGCAGCTTAGGAGGGACAGGGGGCGACGAGCAGTACTTC. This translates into CASSLGGTGGDEQYF.

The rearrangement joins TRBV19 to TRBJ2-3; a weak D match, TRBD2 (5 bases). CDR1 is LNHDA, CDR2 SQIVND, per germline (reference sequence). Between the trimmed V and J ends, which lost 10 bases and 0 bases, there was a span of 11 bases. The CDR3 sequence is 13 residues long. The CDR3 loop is CATGNPSTDTQYF. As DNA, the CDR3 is TGTGCCACGGGGAATCCTAGCACAGATACGCAGTATTTT.

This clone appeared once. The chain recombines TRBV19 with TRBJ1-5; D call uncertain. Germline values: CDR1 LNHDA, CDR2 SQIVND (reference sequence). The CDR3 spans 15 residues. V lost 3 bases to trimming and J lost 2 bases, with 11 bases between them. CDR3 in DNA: TGTGCCAGTAGTATCGGTCTAAGAGGCAATCAGCCCCAGCATTTT. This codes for CASSIGLRGNQPQHF.

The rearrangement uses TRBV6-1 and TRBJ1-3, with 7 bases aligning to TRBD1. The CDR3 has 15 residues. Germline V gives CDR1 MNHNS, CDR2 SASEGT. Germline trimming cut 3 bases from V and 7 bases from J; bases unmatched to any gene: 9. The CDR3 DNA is TGTGCCAGCAGTGACCAAGACAGGGCGTGGAACACCATATATTTT. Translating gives CASSDQDRAWNTIYF.

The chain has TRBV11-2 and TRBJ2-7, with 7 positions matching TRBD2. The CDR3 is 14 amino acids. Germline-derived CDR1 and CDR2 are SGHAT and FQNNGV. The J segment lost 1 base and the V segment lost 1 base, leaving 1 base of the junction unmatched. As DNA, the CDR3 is TGTGCCAGCAGCTTAGTGCGGGGGTCCTACGAGCAGTACTTC. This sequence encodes CASSLVRGSYEQYF.

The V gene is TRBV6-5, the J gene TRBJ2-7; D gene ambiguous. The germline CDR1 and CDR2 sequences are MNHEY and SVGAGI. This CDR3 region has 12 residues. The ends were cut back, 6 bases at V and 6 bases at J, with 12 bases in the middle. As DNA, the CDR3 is TGTGCCAGCAGCTCGGCCCCCGCCGAGCAGTACTTC. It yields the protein CASSSAPAEQYF.

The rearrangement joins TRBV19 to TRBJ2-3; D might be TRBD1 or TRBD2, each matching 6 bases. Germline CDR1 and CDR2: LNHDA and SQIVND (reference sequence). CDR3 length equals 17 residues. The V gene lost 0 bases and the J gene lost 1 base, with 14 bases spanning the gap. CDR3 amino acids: CASSIDVGGRGTDTQYF. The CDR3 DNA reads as TGTGCCAGTAGTATAGATGTCGGGGGCCGGGGCACAGATACGCAGTATTTT.

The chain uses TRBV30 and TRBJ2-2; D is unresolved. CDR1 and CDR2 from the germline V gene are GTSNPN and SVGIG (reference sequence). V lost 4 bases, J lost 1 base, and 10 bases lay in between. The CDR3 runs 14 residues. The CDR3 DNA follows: TGTGCCTGGATGGGCCAGGAGAACACCGGGGAGCTGTTTTTT. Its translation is CAWMGQENTGELFF.

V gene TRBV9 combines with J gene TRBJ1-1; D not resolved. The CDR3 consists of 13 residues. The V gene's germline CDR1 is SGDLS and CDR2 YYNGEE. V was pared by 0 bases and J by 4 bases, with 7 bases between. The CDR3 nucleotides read TGTGCCAGCAGCGTAGGTAGGCGCACTGAAGCTTTCTTT. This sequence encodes CASSVGRRTEAFF. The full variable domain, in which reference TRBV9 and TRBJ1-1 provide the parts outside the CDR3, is DSGVTQTPKHLITATGQRVTLRCSPRSGDLSVYWYQQSLDQGLQFLIQYYNGEERAKGNILERFSAQQFPDLHSELNLSSLELGDSALYFCASSVGRRTEAFFGQGTRLTVV.

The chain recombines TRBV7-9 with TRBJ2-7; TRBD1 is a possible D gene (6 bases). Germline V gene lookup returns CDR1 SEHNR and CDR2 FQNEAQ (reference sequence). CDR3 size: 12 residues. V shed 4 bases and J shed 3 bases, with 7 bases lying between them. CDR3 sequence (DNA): TGTGCCAGCAGCTGGGGACACTACGAGCAGTACTTC. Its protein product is CASSWGHYEQYF. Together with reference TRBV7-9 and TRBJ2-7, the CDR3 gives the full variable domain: DTGVSQNPRHKITKRGQNVTFRCDPISEHNRLYWYRQTLGQGPEFLTYFQNEAQLEKSRLLSDRFSAERPKGSFSTLEIQRTEQGDSAMYLCASSWGHYEQYFGPGTRLTVT.

As DNA, the CDR3 is TGTGCCAGCTCACCACCCTTGGGAGAAACTGAAGCTTTCTTT. It translates to CASSPPLGETEAFF. The rearrangement uses TRBV18 and TRBJ1-1, with D unresolved. V was trimmed by 0 bases and J by 5 bases, leaving 10 bases between them. Germline V gene lookup returns CDR1 KGHSH and CDR2 LQKENI. This CDR3 has 14 amino acids.